This is a list of T cell receptor beta chains from one sample in a study of blood T cell repertoires in COVID-19. TCRdb keeps only in-frame clones here, not all; method: immunoSEQ multiplex PCR. Of 150,000 to 200,000 clones listed, roughly 89% are singletons. Sequencing used PBMCs or T cells enriched from blood (not recorded which). These receptors originate from a woman in her thirties who had been exposed to COVID-19. Both conserved end residues are part of each CDR3. A D gene is named only where the DNA matches it firmly. Clone size is stated in some rows and not others, as once, few, many or a class when expanded.

j_call,d_call,clone_size,v_call,cdr3_nt,cdr3_aa
TRBJ1-2,NA,NA,TRBV2,TGTGCCAGCAGCCGGGGGGAAGGCATCTATGGCTACACCTTC,CASSRGEGIYGYTF
TRBJ1-5,NA,NA,TRBV6-5,TGTGCCACTTCACGGGAAAGGGAGGGCAATCAGCCCCAGCATTTT,CATSREREGNQPQHF
TRBJ2-2,TRBD1,few,TRBV5-1,TGCGCCAGCAGCTTTTCCCTTCGGACAGGCCCCACCGGGGAGCTGTTTTTT,CASSFSLRTGPTGELFF
TRBJ1-1,NA,few,TRBV9,TGTGCCAGCAGCGTACGGGGATGGGACACTGAAGCTTTCTTT,CASSVRGWDTEAFF
TRBJ1-6,NA,NA,TRBV5-8,TGTGCCAGCAGCTTGCACAACCCTTCACCCCTCCACTTT,CASSLHNPSPLHF
TRBJ1-1,NA,NA,TRBV6-5,TGTGCCAGCAGTCAGGACAGACACACTGAAGCTTTCTTT,CASSQDRHTEAFF
TRBJ1-5,NA,NA,TRBV21-1,TGTGCCAGCAGCAAAGGACTTTGGAATCAGCCCCAGCATTTT,CASSKGLWNQPQHF
TRBJ1-1,TRBD1,NA,TRBV29-1,TGCAGCGTCGGACAGGGGGCGGGGGCTGAAGCTTTCTTT,CSVGQGAGAEAFF
TRBJ1-6,TRBD1,once,TRBV6-2/TRBV6-3,TGTGCCAGCAGTTACTGGACAGGGAATTCACCCCTCCACTTT,CASSYWTGNSPLHF
TRBJ2-2,NA,once,TRBV4-1,TGCGCCAGCAGCCAAGGGACAGTTAACACCGGGGAGCTGTTTTTT,CASSQGTVNTGELFF
TRBJ2-2,NA,few,TRBV7-9,TGTGCCAGCAGCTTAACCGAGCGGAACGGGGAGCTGTTTTTT,CASSLTERNGELFF
TRBJ2-5,NA,once,TRBV6-6,TGTGCCAGCAGTGAGCAAGAGACCCAGTACTTC,CASSEQETQYF
TRBJ1-2,TRBD1,once,TRBV5-1,TGCGCCAGCAGCCCAACCCCGAGCGGGACAGGGTCCGCGGGCTACACCTTC,CASSPTPSGTGSAGYTF
TRBJ1-4,NA,NA,TRBV12-5,TGTGCTAGTGGGAGGGATTTCGGAGAAAAACTGTTTTTT,CASGRDFGEKLFF
TRBJ2-7,NA,NA,TRBV7-9,TGTGCCAGCAGCTCCGGCCGCGGCAGGGGAACGACCTACGAGCAGTACTTC,CASSSGRGRGTTYEQYF
TRBJ2-7,TRBD2,NA,TRBV6-2/TRBV6-3,TGTGCCAGCAGTTACTCTCGGCTAGCGGGGGGAACCTACGAGCAGTACTTC,CASSYSRLAGGTYEQYF
TRBJ1-2,NA,NA,TRBV7-9,TGTGCCAGCAGCCAACCTTGGGGGGGCGGCTACACCTTC,CASSQPWGGGYTF
TRBJ1-2,NA,few,TRBV29-1,TGCAGCGCCGACAGGTCCTATGGCTACACCTTC,CSADRSYGYTF
TRBJ2-1,TRBD2,NA,TRBV5-1,TGCGCCAGCAGCGGCGGGACTAGCGGTGTCACTGAGCAGTTCTTC,CASSGGTSGVTEQFF
TRBJ1-1,NA,NA,TRBV4-1,TGCGCCAGCAGCCAAGATCAGGGGAACACTGAAGCTTTCTTT,CASSQDQGNTEAFF
TRBJ1-1,NA,NA,TRBV18,TGTGCCAGTTTAGAACAGCCCAACACTGAAGCTTTCTTT,CASLEQPNTEAFF
TRBJ1-5,TRBD1,NA,TRBV19,TGTGCCAGTAGTACCTTAGACTGGACAGGGGACAATCAGCCCCAGCATTTT,CASSTLDWTGDNQPQHF
TRBJ1-2,TRBD1,NA,TRBV29-1,TGCAGCGTTGTGGACACCCACGGGACAGTTAATGGCTACACCTTC,CSVVDTHGTVNGYTF
TRBJ2-5,NA,few,TRBV11-1,TGTGCCAGCAGCTTAGCCCTACCCCAAGAGACCCAGTACTTC,CASSLALPQETQYF
TRBJ1-2,TRBD1,NA,TRBV25-1,TGTGCCAGCAGTGAATTTGGGACAGGGATCTATGGCTACACCTTC,CASSEFGTGIYGYTF
TRBJ1-5,NA,NA,TRBV19,TGTGCCAGTAACACGGGGGATAGCAATCAGCCCCAGCATTTT,CASNTGDSNQPQHF
TRBJ2-1,NA,once,TRBV9,TGTGCCAGCAGCCCACGGGATTCATGGGAGCAGTTCTTC,CASSPRDSWEQFF
TRBJ2-5,TRBD2,NA,TRBV5-1,TGCGCCAGCAGCTTGGATCTAGCGGGGGAAGGAGAGACCCAGTACTTC,CASSLDLAGEGETQYF
TRBJ1-6,TRBD1,NA,TRBV30,TGTGCCTGGAGTCGGGACAGCAATTCACCCCTCCACTTT,CAWSRDSNSPLHF
TRBJ2-5,TRBD2,NA,TRBV6-5,TGTGCCAGCAGGATAGCGGGGGGGGAGACCCAGTACTTC,CASRIAGGETQYF
TRBJ2-7,TRBD1,NA,TRBV11-3,TGTGCCAGCAGCTTAGGACAGGGGCAGTACGAGCAGTACTTC,CASSLGQGQYEQYF
TRBJ2-3,NA,NA,TRBV11-2,TGTGCCAGCAGGATTGACTTGGGAGATACGCAGTATTTT,CASRIDLGDTQYF
TRBJ2-5,TRBD2,NA,TRBV14,TGTGCCAGCAGCCGACTGGGACTAGCGGACCAAGAGACCCAGTACTTC,CASSRLGLADQETQYF
TRBJ1-1,NA,NA,TRBV10-3,TGTGCCATCAAAGCGGGGATGAACACTGAAGCTTTCTTT,CAIKAGMNTEAFF
TRBJ1-1,TRBD1,NA,TRBV9,TGTGCCAGCAGCACTCACGGGACAGGGGCAACTGAAGCTTTCTTT,CASSTHGTGATEAFF
TRBJ2-5,TRBD2,NA,TRBV3-1/TRBV3-2,TGTGCCAGCAGCCAGCAGACTAGCACAGAGACCCAGTACTTC,CASSQQTSTETQYF
TRBJ2-3,TRBD2,NA,TRBV2,TGTGCCAGCAGTGACCCCAGCGGGGGGCGAAAGGCGCCAGATACGCAGTATTTT,CASSDPSGGRKAPDTQYF
TRBJ2-1,TRBD1,once,TRBV6-5,TGTGCCAGCAGCCGACCGGGACAGGGGGGACAGGAGCAGTTCTTC,CASSRPGQGGQEQFF
TRBJ1-6,TRBD1,NA,TRBV18,TGTGCCAGCTCCCCGGGACAGGGTGACGTAGATTCACCCCTCCACTTT,CASSPGQGDVDSPLHF
TRBJ2-1,TRBD2,few,TRBV9,TGTGCCAGCAGCTCTGACACCGGGACTAGCGGGGGGCCACGGGAGCAGTTCTTC,CASSSDTGTSGGPREQFF
TRBJ1-3,NA,NA,TRBV6-5,TGTGCCAGCAAACTGTTCTCTGGAAACACCATATATTTT,CASKLFSGNTIYF
TRBJ1-2,NA,NA,TRBV3-1/TRBV3-2,TGTGCCAGCAGCCAAGGGGCAGCAACTAACTATGGCTACACCTTC,CASSQGAATNYGYTF